This passage covers 27 T cell receptor beta chains from one sample sequenced in a study of OX40 agonist ivuxolimab in advanced cancers. Data came from immunoSEQ multiplex PCR; TCRdb stores just in-frame clones and leaves some out. The sample records some 54,000 clones, approximately 80% being singletons. The sequenced sample was CD4+ or CD8+ T cells sorted from blood, obtained in a trial of the OX40 agonist ivuxolimab. Receptors were obtained from an adult with an advanced solid tumor such as melanoma, head and neck, liver or kidney cancer.

J is TRBJ1-1 and V is TRBV6-4; perhaps TRBD1 as D (5 bases). There are 15 residues in the CDR3. V lost 0 bases and J lost 1, with 9 bases in between. Germline V gene data show CDR1 as MRHNA and CDR2 as SNTAGT. CDR3 residues: CASSDSFGGNTEAFF. CDR3 coding DNA: TGTGCCAGCAGTGACTCTTTCGGGGGGAACACTGAAGCTTTCTTT.

This sequence joins TRBV19 and TRBJ1-6; tentatively, D is TRBD1 (5 bases). Germline V CDR1 and CDR2: LNHDA, SQIVND (reference sequence). The CDR3 length is 15 residues. Trimming took 5 bases from V and 7 from J, leaving 15 bases between them. CDR3 protein: CASSSSGTANSPLHF. CDR3 bases: TGTGCCAGTAGTTCATCCGGGACTGCGAATTCACCCCTCCACTTT.

The genes are TRBV6-5 and TRBJ2-7; D may be TRBD2 (6 bases). This CDR3 spans 14 amino acids. V lost 2 bases to trimming and J lost 5 bases, with 13 bases between them. Germline V gene sequence: CDR1 MNHEY, CDR2 SVGAGI. Written as DNA, the CDR3 is TGTGCCAGCAGTTACCAGCGGGCCATGCACGAGCAGTACTTC. As protein: CASSYQRAMHEQYF.

This sequence joins TRBV15 and TRBJ2-3, with D perhaps TRBD2 (6 bases). Germline V gene data show CDR1 as LNHNV and CDR2 as YYDKDF (reference sequence). The CDR3 covers 16 residues. The V gene lost 0 bases and the J gene lost 6 bases, with 16 bases spanning the gap. The CDR3 coding sequence is TGTGCCACCAGCAGAGATCCCGTGGGAGGCGGGGATACGCAGTATTTT. This codes for CATSRDPVGGGDTQYF.

V is TRBV30 and J is TRBJ1-6; 9 nucleotides match TRBD1. V lost 1 base to trimming and J lost 3 bases; unmatched junction nucleotides: 1. The CDR3 has 15 residues. The germline V gene encodes CDR1 GTSNPN and CDR2 SVGIG (reference sequence). CDR3: CAWSGQGVYNSPLHF. The CDR3 DNA follows: TGTGCCTGGAGTGGACAGGGGGTCTATAATTCACCCCTCCACTTT.

This clone was counted once. The rearrangement links TRBV10-2 to TRBJ1-3; D not certain. The CDR3 loop spans 16 amino acids. The V end lost 2 bases, the J end lost 0 bases, and 11 bases lay between the germline ends. Germline CDR1 is WSHSY and CDR2 is SAAADI. CDR3 nucleotide sequence: TGCGCCAGCAGTGAGCAGATACTAAACTCTGGAAACACCATATATTTT. It specifies CASSEQILNSGNTIYF.

In this sample, this clone turned up a few times. The chain carries TRBV2 and TRBJ2-2, with a weak D call TRBD1 (5 bases). Germline lookup yields CDR1 SNHLY and CDR2 FYNNEI. This CDR3 contains 13 residues. V was shortened by 5 bases and J by 7 bases, with 11 bases between the two germline ends. DNA of the CDR3: TGTGCCAGCAGTCTCAGGGTGGTCGGGGAGCTGTTTTTT. Residues: CASSLRVVGELFF.

The chain has TRBV11-2 and TRBJ2-6; D remains unclear. Germline loops: CDR1 SGHAT, CDR2 FQNNGV. V gave up 5 bases and J gave up 1 base, with 9 bases separating them. This CDR3 contains 15 residues. The CDR3 bases are TGTGCCAGCAGCCCCCCCCTTTCTGGGGCCAACGTCCTGACTTTC. It yields the protein CASSPPLSGANVLTF. Full variable domain (remainder filled in from reference TRBV11-2 and TRBJ2-6): EAGVAQSPRYKIIEKRQSVAFWCNPISGHATLYWYQQILGQGPKLLIQFQNNGVVDDSQLPKDRFSAERLKGVDSTLKIQPAKLEDSAVYLCASSPPLSGANVLTFGAGSRLTVL.

V gene TRBV28 combines with J gene TRBJ2-7, with TRBD2 as a possible D gene (5 bases). The V gene lost 6 bases and the J gene lost 8 bases, with 14 bases spanning the gap. CDR3 size: 12 residues. Germline V CDR1 and CDR2: MDHEN, SYDVKM. The CDR3 bases are TGTGCCAGCAGCCTCCGTGACGGGAAGCAGTACTTC. This gives the protein CASSLRDGKQYF. Combining the CDR3 with reference TRBV28 and TRBJ2-7 gives the whole variable domain DVKVTQSSRYLVKRTGEKVFLECVQDMDHENMFWYRQDPGLGLRLIYFSYDVKMKEKGDIPEGYSVSREKKERFSLILESASTNQTSMYLCASSLRDGKQYFGPGTRLTVT.

The chain uses TRBV7-8 and TRBJ1-2, with 10 bases identical to TRBD1. The CDR3 loop spans 16 amino acids. Looked up from germline, CDR1 is SGHVS and CDR2 is FQNEAQ. V shed 3 bases and J 2 bases; nucleotides not matched to a gene: 6. This chain's CDR3 is CASSLGGTGDNYGYTF. CDR3 coding DNA: TGTGCCAGCAGCTTGGGGGGGACAGGGGACAACTATGGCTACACCTTC.

The V gene is TRBV28, the J gene TRBJ1-4; D unclear. The CDR3 has 13 residues. The germline V gene has CDR1 MDHEN and CDR2 SYDVKM. Trimming left V 2 bases short and J 10 bases short, with 11 bases between. Written as DNA, the CDR3 is TGTGCCAGCAGTTTAAGCTCGGTGGGAAAACTGTTTTTT. It codes for CASSLSSVGKLFF.

This clone was found once. The J gene is TRBJ1-5, the V gene TRBV5-1; TRBD1 aligns across 8 bases. The CDR3 consists of 15 residues. The V segment lost 4 bases and the J segment 5 bases; nucleotides outside the gene matches: 8. The germline CDR1 and CDR2 sequences are SGHRS and YFSETQ. The CDR3 spells CASSPQGAFDQPQHF. The CDR3 coding sequence is TGCGCCAGCAGCCCCCAGGGGGCATTCGATCAGCCCCAGCATTTT.

This clone was counted once. V and J are TRBV27 and TRBJ2-5; TRBD2 matches 8 bases. In germline, CDR1 is MNHEY, CDR2 SMNVEV (reference sequence). CDR3 length: 18 amino acids. The junction had 21 bases not matched to a gene; V was cut back by 7 bases and J by 5 bases. CDR3 amino acids: CASTTGGASGGGWETQYF. CDR3 bases: TGTGCCAGCACCACCGGGGGGGCTAGCGGAGGCGGGTGGGAGACCCAGTACTTC.

The V gene is TRBV5-1, the J gene TRBJ2-5; D gene ambiguous. Trimming took 0 bases from V and 2 from J, leaving 8 bases between them. The CDR3 contains 14 residues. Germline V lookup: CDR1 SGHRS, CDR2 YFSETQ. CDR3 bases: TGCGCCAGCAGCTTGGGAGCCGGTCAAGAGACCCAGTACTTC. This codes for CASSLGAGQETQYF.

The chain is built from TRBV6-5 and TRBJ1-2, with 9 nucleotides matching TRBD1. Germline loops: CDR1 MNHEY, CDR2 SVGAGI. V lost 6 bases and J lost 4; bases outside the gene matches: 6. This CDR3 is built from 14 residues. CDR3 residues: CASSLQGASYGYTF. For the CDR3, the DNA is TGTGCCAGCAGCTTACAGGGGGCAAGCTATGGCTACACCTTC.

The rearrangement links TRBV30 to TRBJ2-2, with D possibly being TRBD2 (5 bases). This CDR3 spans 11 amino acids. The V end was cut by 3 bases, the J end by 8 bases, with 7 bases between. Germline lookup yields CDR1 GTSNPN and CDR2 SVGIG (reference sequence). The DNA for the CDR3 is TGTGCCTGGAGGGGAGTAGGGGAGCTGTTTTTT. Amino acid sequence: CAWRGVGELFF.

The chain recombines TRBV14 with TRBJ2-7; 10 positions agree with TRBD2. CDR1 SGHDN and CDR2 FVKESK come from the germline V gene. This CDR3 is 15 amino acids long. The trim removed 1 base at V and 4 bases at J, leaving 4 bases unmatched. CDR3 DNA sequence: TGTGCCAGCAGCCAAGGGGTAGCGGGAGGTTACGAGCAGTACTTC. Translated: CASSQGVAGGYEQYF.

The chain uses TRBV7-9 and TRBJ2-2; D gene uncertain. CDR1 SEHNR and CDR2 FQNEAQ come from the germline V gene (reference sequence). The length of the CDR3 is 16 residues. V was trimmed by 5 bases and J by 6 bases, leaving 19 bases between them. This CDR3 is CASSPPATWQPGELFF. The CDR3 nucleotides read TGTGCCAGCAGCCCCCCAGCGACATGGCAACCCGGGGAGCTGTTTTTT.

This chain links TRBV5-1 with TRBJ2-5; 8 bases map to TRBD1. Losses at the gene ends were 2 bases for V and 6 bases for J; bases not matched to a gene: 6. The CDR3 has 14 amino acids. Germline CDR1 is SGHRS and CDR2 is YFSETQ. The CDR3 loop is CASSFDRGGQTQYF. The CDR3 DNA reads as TGCGCCAGCAGCTTCGACAGGGGAGGACAGACCCAGTACTTC.

The chain joins TRBV4-1 to TRBJ2-5, with 8 bases that match TRBD2. Germline V lookup: CDR1 MGHRA, CDR2 YSYEKL. The CDR3 is 14 amino acids. The junction had 6 bases not matched to a gene; V was cut back by 4 bases and J by 5 bases. CDR3 amino acids: CASSRTGGHETQYF. The CDR3 coding sequence is TGCGCCAGCAGCCGAACGGGGGGGCATGAGACCCAGTACTTC.

This clone was seen more than once but under ten times. This chain connects TRBV19 to TRBJ1-2, with 8 bases identical to TRBD1. The junction had 9 bases not matched to a gene; V was cut back by 7 bases and J by 5 bases. This CDR3 region has 14 residues. Germline V gene lookup returns CDR1 LNHDA and CDR2 SQIVND (reference sequence). The CDR3 DNA reads TGTGCCAGTATCCCGGGGCAGGGGGCGTATGGCTACACCTTC. This gives the protein CASIPGQGAYGYTF.

The chain employs TRBV29-1 and TRBJ1-1; tentative D call: TRBD1 (6 bases). The germline V gene has CDR1 SQVTM and CDR2 ANQGSEA. The CDR3 has 15 residues. V lost 3 bases, J lost 0 bases, and 14 bases lay in between. The CDR3 DNA reads as TGCAGCGTTGATTGGCAGGGGCTATTGAACACTGAAGCTTTCTTT. This codes for CSVDWQGLLNTEAFF.

The chain carries TRBV9 and TRBJ1-1; the match to TRBD1 covers 8 bases. V shed 3 bases and J 5 bases; nucleotides not matched to a gene: 6. The CDR3 covers 14 residues. CDR1 and CDR2 (germline): SGDLS, YYNGEE. Here the CDR3 reads CASSAQGAGTEAFF. The CDR3, as DNA: TGTGCCAGCAGCGCCCAGGGGGCTGGGACTGAAGCTTTCTTT.

This sequence joins TRBV5-1 and TRBJ1-1; D is unclear. Germline V gene data show CDR1 as SGHRS and CDR2 as YFSETQ. V lost 3 bases to trimming and J lost 2 bases, with 11 bases between them. The CDR3 runs 14 residues. Here the CDR3 reads CASSYLILNTEAFF. CDR3 in DNA: TGCGCCAGCAGCTACCTGATACTCAACACTGAAGCTTTCTTT.

The chain employs TRBV7-2 and TRBJ2-5; D possibly corresponds to TRBD2 (5 bases). The CDR3 covers 15 residues. CDR1 is SGHTA, CDR2 FQGNSA, per germline. V lost 4 bases to trimming and J lost 5 bases, with 17 bases between them. CDR3 coding DNA: TGTGCCAGCAGCTCCCTCGGAGGCGGCGGGGAGACCCAGTACTTC. This sequence encodes CASSSLGGGGETQYF.

The chain uses TRBV7-2 and TRBJ1-2; D perhaps matches TRBD1 (5 bases). The V gene lost 0 bases and the J gene lost 2 bases, with 7 bases spanning the gap. The length of the CDR3 is 14 residues. Germline CDR1 SGHTA, CDR2 FQGNSA. CDR3 sequence reads: CASSLAQGNYGYTF. The CDR3 bases are TGTGCCAGCAGCTTAGCGCAGGGAAACTATGGCTACACCTTC.

The V and J genes are TRBV27 and TRBJ1-3; D ambiguous. The CDR3 is 13 residues long. The germline V gene encodes CDR1 MNHEY and CDR2 SMNVEV (reference sequence). V gave up 3 bases and J gave up 2 bases, with 5 bases separating them. The DNA for the CDR3 is TGTGCCAGCAGTTTGAGGGCTGGAAACACCATATATTTT. Its protein is CASSLRAGNTIYF.